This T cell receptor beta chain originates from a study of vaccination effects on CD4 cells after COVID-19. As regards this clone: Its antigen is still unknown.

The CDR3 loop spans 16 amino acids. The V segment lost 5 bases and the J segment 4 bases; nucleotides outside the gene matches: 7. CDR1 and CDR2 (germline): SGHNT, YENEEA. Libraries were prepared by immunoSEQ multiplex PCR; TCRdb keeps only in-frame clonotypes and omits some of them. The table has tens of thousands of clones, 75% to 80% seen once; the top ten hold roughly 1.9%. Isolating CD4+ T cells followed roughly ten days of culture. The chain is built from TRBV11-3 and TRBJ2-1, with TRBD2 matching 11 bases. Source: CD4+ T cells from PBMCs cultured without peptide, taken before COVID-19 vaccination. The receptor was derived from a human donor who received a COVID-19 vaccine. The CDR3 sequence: CASSTGTSGAYNEQFF. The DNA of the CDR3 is TGTGCCAGCAGCACGGGGACTAGCGGAGCTTACAATGAGCAGTTCTTC.